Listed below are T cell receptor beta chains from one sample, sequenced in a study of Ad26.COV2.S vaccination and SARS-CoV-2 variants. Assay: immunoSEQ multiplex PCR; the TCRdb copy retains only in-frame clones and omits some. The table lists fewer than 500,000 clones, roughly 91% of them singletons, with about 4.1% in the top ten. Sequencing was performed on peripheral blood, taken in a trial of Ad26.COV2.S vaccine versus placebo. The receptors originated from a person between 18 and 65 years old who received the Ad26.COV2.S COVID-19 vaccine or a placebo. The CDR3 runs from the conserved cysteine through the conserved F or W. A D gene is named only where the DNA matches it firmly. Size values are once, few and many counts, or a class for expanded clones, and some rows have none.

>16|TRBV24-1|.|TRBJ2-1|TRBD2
CATSDPTSGSKDEQFF
TGTGCCACCAGTGACCCGACTAGCGGGAGTAAGGATGAGCAGTTCTTC
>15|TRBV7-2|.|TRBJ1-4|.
CASSSQAATNEKLFF
TGTGCCAGCAGCTCACAGGCAGCAACTAATGAAAAACTGTTTTTT
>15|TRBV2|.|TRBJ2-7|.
CASSDSGINAYEQYF
TGTGCCAGCAGTGATTCGGGGATAAACGCCTACGAGCAGTACTTC
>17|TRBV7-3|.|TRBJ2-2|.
CASSPIPKSPNTGELFF
TGTGCCAGCAGCCCAATTCCAAAGTCACCTAACACCGGGGAGCTGTTTTTT
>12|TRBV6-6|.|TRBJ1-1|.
CASSYRETEAFF
TGTGCCAGCAGTTATCGTGAAACTGAAGCTTTCTTT
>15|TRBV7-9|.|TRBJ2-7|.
CASSSIHAVLYEQYF
TGTGCCAGCAGCTCGATACATGCGGTCCTCTACGAGCAGTACTTC
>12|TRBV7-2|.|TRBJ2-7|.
CASSLLGDEQYF
TGTGCCAGCAGCCTCCTCGGGGACGAGCAGTACTTC
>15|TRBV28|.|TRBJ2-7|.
CASSSTGTVTYEQYF
TGTGCCAGCAGCTCGACCGGGACTGTTACCTACGAGCAGTACTTC
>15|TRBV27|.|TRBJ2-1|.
CASSPGTRGLGEQFF
TGTGCCAGCAGCCCCGGGACTCGGGGCCTCGGCGAGCAGTTCTTC
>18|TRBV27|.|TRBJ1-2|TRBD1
CASSLKISGTGINYGYTF
TGTGCCAGCAGTTTAAAAATATCCGGGACAGGGATCAACTATGGCTACACCTTC
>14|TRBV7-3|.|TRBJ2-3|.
CASSPIPGKDTQYF
TGTGCCAGCAGCCCCATCCCAGGGAAGGATACGCAGTATTTT
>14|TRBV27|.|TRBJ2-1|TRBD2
CASHSGTSYNEQFF
TGTGCCAGCCACTCCGGGACTAGCTACAATGAGCAGTTCTTC
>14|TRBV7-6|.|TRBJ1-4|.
CASSPAGYNEKLFF
TGTGCCAGCAGCCCGGCCGGTTATAATGAAAAACTGTTTTTT
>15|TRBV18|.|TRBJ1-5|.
CASSPNRQGGQPQHF
TGTGCCAGCTCACCAAACCGGCAGGGAGGTCAGCCCCAGCATTTT
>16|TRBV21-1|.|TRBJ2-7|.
CASSTKTQGASSEQYF
TGTGCCAGCAGTACAAAGACACAGGGGGCGTCAAGCGAGCAGTACTTC
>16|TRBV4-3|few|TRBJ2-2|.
CASSQDWAGTAGELFF
TGCGCCAGCAGCCAAGATTGGGCAGGGACGGCCGGGGAGCTGTTTTTT